The next 8 T cell receptor beta chains were all read from a single sample in a study of CXCR3-negative and CXCR3-positive naive CD8 T cells. Researchers prepared the TRB cDNA libraries using 5' RACE with UMI labels. TCRdb reprocessed the 5' RACE reads and reports one entry per CDR3 protein, with no DNA. This sample contains 90,000 to 95,000 distinct CDR3 sequences. The sample consisted of naive CXCR3- CD8+ T cells from blood. Specified subset: CD45RO-CCR7+CD27+CD95- naive CD8+ T cells lacking CXCR3 (TNR3-). The receptors shown here come from a human donor in good health. Some clones in this sample may be carry-over from other donors' samples.

The V and J genes are TRBV2 and TRBJ2-6; TCRdb gives TRBD1 as the D gene, but with no DNA this cannot be confirmed. The CDR3 is 19 amino acids. Looked up from germline, CDR1 is SNHLY and CDR2 is FYNNEI. Here the CDR3 reads CASSEVWGQGSSGANVLTF. Based on the CDR3 plus reference TRBV2 and TRBJ2-6, the full variable domain is EPEVTQTPSHQVTQMGQEVILRCVPISNHLYFYWYRQILGQKVEFLVSFYNNEISEKSEIFDDQFSVERPDGSNFTLKIRSTKLEDSAMYFCASSEVWGQGSSGANVLTFGAGSRLTVL.

The chain recombines TRBV19 with TRBJ2-1; TCRdb's D call of TRBD1 is untestable without DNA. The V gene's germline CDR1 is LNHDA and CDR2 SQIVND (reference sequence). This CDR3 comprises 16 residues. This chain's CDR3 is CASGMMTGGSYNEQFF.

The chain carries TRBV6-2 or TRBV6-3 and TRBJ2-4; the TCRdb D gene call, TRBD1, has no DNA to confirm it. The CDR3 loop spans 13 amino acids. The V gene's germline CDR1 is MNHEY and CDR2 SVGEGT. The CDR3 loop reads CASRGVGGGDQYF.

The CDR3 loop reads CASSLLEAKNIQYF. The rearrangement links TRBV7-8 to TRBJ2-4. The CDR3 has 14 residues. Looked up from germline, CDR1 is SGHVS and CDR2 is FQNEAQ.

This CDR3 is CASSLVRNEQFF. The rearrangement joins TRBV7-9 to TRBJ2-1. The germline V gene encodes CDR1 SEHNR and CDR2 FQNEAQ (reference sequence). The CDR3 length is 12 residues.

The chain has TRBV20-1 and TRBJ2-7; checking the TCRdb D call of TRBD2 is not possible without DNA. The germline gives CDR1 DFQATT, CDR2 SNEGSKA (reference sequence). The CDR3 is made up of 13 amino acids. Here the CDR3 reads CSATVLATYEQYF.

The chain links TRBV12-3 or TRBV12-4 to TRBJ1-3. The CDR3 spans 12 residues. The CDR3 protein is CASTYPGYTIYF.

This chain joins TRBV29-1 and TRBJ2-7; TCRdb calls TRBD2, which cannot be checked without DNA. In germline, CDR1 is SQVTM, CDR2 ANQGSEA. The CDR3 has 14 residues. CDR3 amino acids: CSVEQAGGSYEQYF.